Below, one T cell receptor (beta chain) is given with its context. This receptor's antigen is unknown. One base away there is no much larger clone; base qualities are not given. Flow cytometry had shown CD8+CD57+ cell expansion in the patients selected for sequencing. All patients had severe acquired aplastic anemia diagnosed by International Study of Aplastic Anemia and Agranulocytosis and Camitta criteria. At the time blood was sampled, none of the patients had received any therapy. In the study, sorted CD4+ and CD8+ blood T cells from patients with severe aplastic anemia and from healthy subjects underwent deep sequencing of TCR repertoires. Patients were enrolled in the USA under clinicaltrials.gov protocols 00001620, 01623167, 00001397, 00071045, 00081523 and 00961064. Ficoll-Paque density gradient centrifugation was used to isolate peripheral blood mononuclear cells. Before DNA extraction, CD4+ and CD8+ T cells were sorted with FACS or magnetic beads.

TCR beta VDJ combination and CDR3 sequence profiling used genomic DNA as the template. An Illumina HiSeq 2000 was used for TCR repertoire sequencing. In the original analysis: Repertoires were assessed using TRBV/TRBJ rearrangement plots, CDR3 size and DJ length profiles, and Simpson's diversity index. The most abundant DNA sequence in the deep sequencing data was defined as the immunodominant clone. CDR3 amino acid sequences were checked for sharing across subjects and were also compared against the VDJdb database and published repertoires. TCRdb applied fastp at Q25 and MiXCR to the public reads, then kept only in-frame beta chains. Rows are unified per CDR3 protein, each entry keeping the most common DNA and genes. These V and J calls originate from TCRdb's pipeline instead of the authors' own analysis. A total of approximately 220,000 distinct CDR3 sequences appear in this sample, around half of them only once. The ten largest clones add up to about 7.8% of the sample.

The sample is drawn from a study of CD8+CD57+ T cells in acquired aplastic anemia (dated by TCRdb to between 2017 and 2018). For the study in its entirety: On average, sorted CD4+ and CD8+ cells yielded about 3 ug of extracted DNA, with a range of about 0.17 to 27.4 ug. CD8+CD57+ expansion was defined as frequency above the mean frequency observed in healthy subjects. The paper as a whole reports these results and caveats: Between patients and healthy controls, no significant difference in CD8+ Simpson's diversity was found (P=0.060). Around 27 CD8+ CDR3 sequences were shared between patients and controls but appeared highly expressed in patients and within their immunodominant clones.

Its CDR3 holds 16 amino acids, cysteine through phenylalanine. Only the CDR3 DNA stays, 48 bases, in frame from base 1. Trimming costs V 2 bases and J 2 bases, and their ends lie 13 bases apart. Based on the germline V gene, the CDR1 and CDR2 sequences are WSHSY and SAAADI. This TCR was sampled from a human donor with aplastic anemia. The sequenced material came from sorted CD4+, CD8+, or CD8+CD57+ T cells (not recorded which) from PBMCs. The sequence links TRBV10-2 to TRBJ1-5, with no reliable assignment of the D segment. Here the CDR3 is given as CASSEIGPLGNQPQHF. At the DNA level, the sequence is TGCGCCAGCAGTGAGATTGGACCGCTCGGCAATCAGCCCCAGCATTTT.